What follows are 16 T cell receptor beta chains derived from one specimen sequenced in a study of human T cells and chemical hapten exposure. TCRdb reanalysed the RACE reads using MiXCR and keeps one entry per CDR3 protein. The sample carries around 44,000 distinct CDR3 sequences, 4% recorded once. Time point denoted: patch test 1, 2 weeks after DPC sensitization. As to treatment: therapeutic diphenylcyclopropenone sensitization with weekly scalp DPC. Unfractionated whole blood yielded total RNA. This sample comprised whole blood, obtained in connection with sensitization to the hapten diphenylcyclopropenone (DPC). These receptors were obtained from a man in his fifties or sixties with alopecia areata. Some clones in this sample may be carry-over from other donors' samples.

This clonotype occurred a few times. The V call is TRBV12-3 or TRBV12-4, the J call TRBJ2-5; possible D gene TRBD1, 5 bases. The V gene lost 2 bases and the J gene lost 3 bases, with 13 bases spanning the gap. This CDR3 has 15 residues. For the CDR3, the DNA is TGTGCCAGCAGTTTATATCCTAGGGGCGAAGAGACCCAGTACTTC. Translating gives CASSLYPRGEETQYF.

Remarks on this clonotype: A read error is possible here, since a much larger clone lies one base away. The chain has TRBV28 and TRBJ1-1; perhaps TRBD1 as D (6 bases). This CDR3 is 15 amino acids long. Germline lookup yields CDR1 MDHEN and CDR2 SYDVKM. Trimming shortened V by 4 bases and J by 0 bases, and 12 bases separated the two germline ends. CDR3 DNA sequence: TGTGCCAGCAGTTCTACCGGGGGCCTGAACACTGAAGCTTTCTTT. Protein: CASSSTGGLNTEAFF.

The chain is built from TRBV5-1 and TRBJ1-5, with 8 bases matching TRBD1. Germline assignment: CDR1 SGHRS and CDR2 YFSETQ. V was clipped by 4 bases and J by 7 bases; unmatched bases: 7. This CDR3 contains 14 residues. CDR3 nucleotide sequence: TGCGCCAGCAGCCCCGACAGGGGCGAGCAGCCCCAGCATTTT. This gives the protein CASSPDRGEQPQHF.

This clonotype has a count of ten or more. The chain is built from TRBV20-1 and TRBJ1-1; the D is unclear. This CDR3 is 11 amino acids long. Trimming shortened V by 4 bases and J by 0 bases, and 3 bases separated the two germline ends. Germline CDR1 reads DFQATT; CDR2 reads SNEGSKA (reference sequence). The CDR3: CSATVNTEAFF. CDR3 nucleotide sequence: TGCAGTGCTACAGTGAACACTGAAGCTTTCTTT.

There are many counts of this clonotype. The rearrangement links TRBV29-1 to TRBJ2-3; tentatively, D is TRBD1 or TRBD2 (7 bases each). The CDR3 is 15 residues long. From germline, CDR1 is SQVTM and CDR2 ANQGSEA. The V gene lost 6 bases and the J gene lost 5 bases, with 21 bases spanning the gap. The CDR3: CSVGGGDRAQDTQYF. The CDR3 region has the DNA TGCAGCGTGGGGGGGGGTGACAGGGCGCAAGATACGCAGTATTTT.

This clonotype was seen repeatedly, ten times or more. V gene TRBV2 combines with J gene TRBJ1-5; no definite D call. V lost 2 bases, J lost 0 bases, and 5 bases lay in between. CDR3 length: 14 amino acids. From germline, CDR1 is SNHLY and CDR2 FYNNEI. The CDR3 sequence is CASSEMNSNQPQHF. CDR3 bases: TGTGCCAGCAGTGAAATGAATAGCAATCAGCCCCAGCATTTT. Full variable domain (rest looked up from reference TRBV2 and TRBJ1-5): EPEVTQTPSHQVTQMGQEVILRCVPISNHLYFYWYRQILGQKVEFLVSFYNNEISEKSEIFDDQFSVERPDGSNFTLKIRSTKLEDSAMYFCASSEMNSNQPQHFGDGTRLSIL.

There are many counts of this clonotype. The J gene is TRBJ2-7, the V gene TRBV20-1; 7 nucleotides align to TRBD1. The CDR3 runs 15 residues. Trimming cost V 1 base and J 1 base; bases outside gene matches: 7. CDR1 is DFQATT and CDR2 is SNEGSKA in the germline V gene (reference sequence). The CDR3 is CSARGWDRGSYEQYF. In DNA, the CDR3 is TGCAGTGCTAGAGGCTGGGACAGAGGTTCCTACGAGCAGTACTTC.

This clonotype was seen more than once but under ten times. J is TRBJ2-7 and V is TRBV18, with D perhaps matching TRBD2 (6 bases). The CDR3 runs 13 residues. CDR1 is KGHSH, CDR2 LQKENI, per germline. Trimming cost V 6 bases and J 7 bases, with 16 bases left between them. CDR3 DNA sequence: TGTGCCAGCTCGCCGGCAGCGGAGGGGGAGCAGTACTTC. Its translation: CASSPAAEGEQYF.

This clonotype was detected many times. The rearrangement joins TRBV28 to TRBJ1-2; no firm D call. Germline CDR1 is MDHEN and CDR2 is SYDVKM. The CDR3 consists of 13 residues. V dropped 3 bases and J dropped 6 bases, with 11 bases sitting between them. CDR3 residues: CASSLVGRNGYTF. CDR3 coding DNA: TGTGCCAGCAGTTTGGTAGGGCGAAATGGCTACACCTTC.

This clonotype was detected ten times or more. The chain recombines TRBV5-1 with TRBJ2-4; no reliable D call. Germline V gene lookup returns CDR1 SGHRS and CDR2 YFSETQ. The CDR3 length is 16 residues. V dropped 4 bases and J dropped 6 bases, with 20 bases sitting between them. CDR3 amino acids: CASSRFDTPNRNIQYF. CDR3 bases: TGCGCCAGCAGCCGATTCGACACCCCAAACCGAAACATTCAGTACTTC.

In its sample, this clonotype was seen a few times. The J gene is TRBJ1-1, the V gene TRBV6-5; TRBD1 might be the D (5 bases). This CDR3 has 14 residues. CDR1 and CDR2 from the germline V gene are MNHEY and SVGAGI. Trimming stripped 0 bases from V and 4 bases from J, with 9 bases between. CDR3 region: CASSYSRGGTEAFF. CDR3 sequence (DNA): TGTGCCAGCAGTTACTCGAGGGGAGGCACTGAAGCTTTCTTT.

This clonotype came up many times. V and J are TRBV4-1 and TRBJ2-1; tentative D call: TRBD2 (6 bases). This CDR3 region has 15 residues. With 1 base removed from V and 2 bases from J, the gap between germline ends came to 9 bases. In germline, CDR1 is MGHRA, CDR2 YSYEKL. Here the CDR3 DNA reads TGCGCCAGCAGCCAAGGCAGCGGGCCCTACAATGAGCAGTTCTTC. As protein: CASSQGSGPYNEQFF.

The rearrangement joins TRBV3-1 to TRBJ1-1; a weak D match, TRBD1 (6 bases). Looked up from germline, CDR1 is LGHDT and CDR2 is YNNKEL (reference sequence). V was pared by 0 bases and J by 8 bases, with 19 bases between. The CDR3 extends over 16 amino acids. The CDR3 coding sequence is TGTGCCAGCAGCCAAGATCGAGCGTACAGGGATTTCGAAGCTTTCTTT. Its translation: CASSQDRAYRDFEAFF.

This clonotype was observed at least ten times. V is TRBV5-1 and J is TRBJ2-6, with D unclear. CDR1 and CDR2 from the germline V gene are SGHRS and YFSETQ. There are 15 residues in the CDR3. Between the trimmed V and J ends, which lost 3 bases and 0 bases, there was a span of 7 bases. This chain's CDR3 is CASSSSSSGANVLTF. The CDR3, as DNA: TGCGCCAGCAGCTCTAGTTCCTCTGGGGCCAACGTCCTGACTTTC.

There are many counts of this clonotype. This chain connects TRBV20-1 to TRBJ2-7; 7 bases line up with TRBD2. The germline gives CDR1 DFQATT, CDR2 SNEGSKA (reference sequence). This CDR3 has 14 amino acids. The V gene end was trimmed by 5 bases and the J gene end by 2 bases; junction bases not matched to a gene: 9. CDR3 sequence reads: CSAAHGGGPYEQYF. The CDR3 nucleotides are TGCAGTGCTGCCCATGGCGGGGGACCCTACGAGCAGTACTTC.

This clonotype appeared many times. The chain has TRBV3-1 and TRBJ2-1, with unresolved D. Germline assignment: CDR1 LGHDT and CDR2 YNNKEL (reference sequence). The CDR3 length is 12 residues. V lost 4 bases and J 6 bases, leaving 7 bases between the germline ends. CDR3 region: CASSRTTNEQFF. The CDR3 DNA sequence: TGTGCCAGCAGCCGCACGACCAATGAGCAGTTCTTC.